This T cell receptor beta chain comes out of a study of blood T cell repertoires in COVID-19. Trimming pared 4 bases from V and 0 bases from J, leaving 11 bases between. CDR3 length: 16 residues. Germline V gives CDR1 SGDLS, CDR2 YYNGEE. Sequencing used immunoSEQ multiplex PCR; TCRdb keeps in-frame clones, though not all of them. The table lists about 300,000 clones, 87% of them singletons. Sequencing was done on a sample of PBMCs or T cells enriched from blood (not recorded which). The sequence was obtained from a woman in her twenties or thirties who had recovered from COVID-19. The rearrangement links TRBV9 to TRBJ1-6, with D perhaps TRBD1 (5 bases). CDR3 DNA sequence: TGTGCCAGCAGCTTACAGGCAAGCTCCTATAATTCACCCCTCCACTTT. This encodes CASSLQASSYNSPLHF.